This T cell receptor (beta chain) was found in a study of regulatory T cells in long-lasting Graves disease. Time point: newly diagnosed GD, antithyroid drugs for less than 3 months. From PBMCs, RNA was extracted and then used to make the TCR library. Germline values: CDR1 SGHRS, CDR2 YFSETQ. The CDR3 runs 13 residues. In this sample, this clonotype turned up a few times. Combining iRepertoire HTBI primers with Arm-PCR of CDR3 regions, the authors built TCR beta libraries. TCRdb reprocessed the multiplex PCR reads with MiXCR, giving one entry per CDR3 protein. This table has around 470,000 distinct CDR3 sequences, around 13% appearing once. This sample also belongs to another study, concerning T cells in Graves' hyperthyroidism and ophthalmopathy.

The sample here was peripheral blood mononuclear cells (PBMCs), taken at new diagnosis, from a patient treated with antithyroid drugs. The receptor was derived from a woman aged 45-60 years with Graves disease. The rearrangement links TRBV5-1 to TRBJ2-3; D gene unclear. The J call is doubtful: the DNA matches TRBJ1-5 better. CDR3 nucleotide sequence: TGCGCCAGCAACGATGCGAGCACAGATACGCAGCATTTT. This gives the protein CASNDASTDTQHF.